This note documents a single TCR beta chain sequence. Its cognate antigen is unknown. The junction shows a germline mismatch at one end, possibly a read error. A primer matching the constant region was used to make TCR beta cDNA from 500 to 600 ng of total RNA. Generation of the TCR beta libraries relied on three nested multiplex PCR rounds using slightly modified ARM-PCR. The opening two PCR rounds, about 10 cycles each, paired TRBV1-TRBV30 forward primers with a C-beta reverse primer. TCRdb redid the calling of the multiplex PCR reads with MiXCR, one entry per CDR3 protein. This table holds under 200,000 distinct CDR3 sequences, about 82% found once. The data were obtained in a study of tumor-infiltrating lymphocytes in primary liver carcinoma. Study findings and constraints: Blood had a significantly lower top-250-clone fraction than tumors did (p = 0.039).

Germline CDR1 is SGHAT and CDR2 is FQDESV (reference sequence). The CDR3 loop spans 14 amino acids. RNA and DNA were co-extracted from about 20-30 mg of unsorted bulk tissue. The sequenced sample consisted of tumor tissue from primary liver carcinoma. The receptor was isolated from a man between 40 and 49 years old with primary liver carcinoma and hepatitis B virus infection. This sequence joins TRBV11-1 and TRBJ2-7; TRBD1 is a possible D gene (5 bases). The CDR3 reads CASSLGALAYEQYF. The CDR3 bases are TGTGCCAGTAGCTTAGGGGCTCTTGCCTACGAGCAGTACTTC.